The rows below give T cell receptor beta chains drawn from one sample of a study of cytomegalovirus exposure and HLA in healthy donors. The table came from immunoSEQ multiplex PCR; TCRdb's copy has only in-frame clones and leaves some out. Of around 150,000 clones listed, 88% are singletons. Material: PBMCs. Every receptor here comes from a woman between 40 and 50 years old in good health and CMV-seronegative. The CDR3 runs from the conserved cysteine through the conserved F or W. The order of the fields is V gene, J gene, D gene, CDR3 protein, CDR3 DNA. D genes are given only for firm matches.

>TRBV7-9|TRBJ2-1|NA
CASSFSYEQFF
TGTGCCAGCAGCTTTTCGTATGAGCAGTTCTTC
>TRBV30|TRBJ2-2|TRBD1
CAWSGQGTGELFF
TGTGCCTGGTCGGGACAGGGGACCGGGGAGCTGTTTTTT
>TRBV25-1|TRBJ1-2|TRBD1
CASSGDREGYGYTF
TGTGCCAGCAGTGGTGACAGGGAAGGCTATGGCTACACCTTC
>TRBV7-6|TRBJ2-3|TRBD2
CASSLLAGGTDTQYF
TGTGCCAGCAGCTTACTAGCGGGAGGGACAGATACGCAGTATTTT
>TRBV5-1|TRBJ2-7|NA
CASSYQGSSYEQYF
TGCGCTAGCAGCTATCAAGGGAGTTCCTACGAGCAGTACTTC
>TRBV9|TRBJ2-1|NA
CASSVGAGPYNEQFF
TGTGCCAGCAGCGTAGGGGCGGGGCCCTACAATGAGCAGTTCTTC
>TRBV2|TRBJ1-1|NA
CASGLQKWTEAFF
TGTGCCAGCGGGCTACAGAAGTGGACTGAAGCTTTCTTT
>TRBV7-9|TRBJ2-1|TRBD2
CASSLVPPAGPYNEQFF
TGTGCCAGCAGCTTAGTCCCCCCAGCGGGACCCTACAATGAGCAGTTCTTC
>TRBV7-2|TRBJ2-7|TRBD2
CASSLVGGENSYEQYF
TGTGCCAGCAGCCTTGTGGGGGGGGAGAACTCCTACGAGCAGTACTTC
>TRBV6-6|TRBJ1-2|NA
CASASFEDGYTF
TGTGCCAGTGCGAGTTTTGAGGATGGCTACACCTTC
>TRBV7-9|TRBJ2-2|TRBD1
CASSDDRGGELFF
TGTGCCAGCAGCGATGACAGGGGAGGGGAGCTGTTTTTT